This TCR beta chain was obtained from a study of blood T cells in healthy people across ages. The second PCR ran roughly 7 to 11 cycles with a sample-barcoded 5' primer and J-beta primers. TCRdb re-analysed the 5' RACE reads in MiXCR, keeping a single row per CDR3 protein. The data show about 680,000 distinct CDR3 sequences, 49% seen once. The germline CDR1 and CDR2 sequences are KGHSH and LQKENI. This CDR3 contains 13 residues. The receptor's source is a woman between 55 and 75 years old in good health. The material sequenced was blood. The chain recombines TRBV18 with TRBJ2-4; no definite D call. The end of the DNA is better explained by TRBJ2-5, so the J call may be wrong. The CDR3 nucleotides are TGTGCCAGCTCACTAACCGCGAAAGAGACCCAGTACTTC. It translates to CASSLTAKETQYF.